This TCR beta chain was documented in a study of response to subunit inactivated influenza vaccine. Overall study findings and caveats: There was a suggestion from the authors that each seasonal influenza vaccination recruits few new T cells.

In the case of this clonotype: The antigen remains unidentified.

TCRdb re-called the RT-PCR reads with MiXCR, one entry per CDR3 protein. The sample includes 560,000 or so distinct CDR3 sequences, less than 10% of them seen just once. V was trimmed by 0 bases and J by 12 bases, leaving 12 bases between them. The CDR3 loop spans 12 amino acids. The V gene's germline CDR1 is GTSNPN and CDR2 SVGIG (reference sequence). The genes are TRBV30 and TRBJ2-1; D may be TRBD2 (6 bases). This specimen consisted of PBMCs from blood, obtained around 2 years after vaccination. This clonotype was sampled from a man aged 50-75 years who received an inactivated influenza vaccine. The CDR3 spells CAWSVIPGLQFF. Written as DNA, the CDR3 is TGTGCCTGGAGTGTAATCCCGGGACTGCAGTTCTTC.